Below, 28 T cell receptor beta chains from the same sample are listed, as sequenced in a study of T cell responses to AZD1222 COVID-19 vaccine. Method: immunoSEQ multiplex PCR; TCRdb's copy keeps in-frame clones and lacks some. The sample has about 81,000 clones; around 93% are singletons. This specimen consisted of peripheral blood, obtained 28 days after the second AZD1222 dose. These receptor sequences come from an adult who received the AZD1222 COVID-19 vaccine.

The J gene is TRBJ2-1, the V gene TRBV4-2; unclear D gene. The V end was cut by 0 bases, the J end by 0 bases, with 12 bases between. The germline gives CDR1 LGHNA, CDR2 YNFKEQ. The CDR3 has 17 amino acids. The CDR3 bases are TGTGCCAGCAGCCAAGATTTGTACGAGAGCTCCTACAATGAGCAGTTCTTC. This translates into CASSQDLYESSYNEQFF.

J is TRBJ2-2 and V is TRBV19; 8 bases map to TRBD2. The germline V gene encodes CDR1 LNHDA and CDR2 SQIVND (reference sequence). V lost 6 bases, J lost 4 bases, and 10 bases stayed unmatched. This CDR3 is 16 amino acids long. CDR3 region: CASRKPGTRATGELFF. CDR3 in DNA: TGTGCCAGTAGAAAACCCGGGACTAGGGCCACCGGGGAGCTGTTTTTT.

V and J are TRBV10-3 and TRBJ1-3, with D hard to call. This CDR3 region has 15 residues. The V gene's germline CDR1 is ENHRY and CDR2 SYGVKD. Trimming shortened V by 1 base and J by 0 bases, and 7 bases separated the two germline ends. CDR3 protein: CAISEFGGSGNTIYF. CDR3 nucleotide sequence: TGTGCCATCAGTGAGTTCGGCGGCTCTGGAAACACCATATATTTT.

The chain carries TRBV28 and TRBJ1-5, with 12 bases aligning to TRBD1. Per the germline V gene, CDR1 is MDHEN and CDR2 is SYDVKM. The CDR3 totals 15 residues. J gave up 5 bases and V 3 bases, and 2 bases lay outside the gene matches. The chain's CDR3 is CASSFGTGGYQPQHF. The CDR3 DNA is TGTGCCAGCAGTTTTGGGACAGGGGGCTATCAGCCCCAGCATTTT.

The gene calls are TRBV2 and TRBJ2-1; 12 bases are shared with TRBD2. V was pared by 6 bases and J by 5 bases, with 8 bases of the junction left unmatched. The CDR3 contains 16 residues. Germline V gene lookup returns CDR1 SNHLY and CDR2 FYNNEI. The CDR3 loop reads CASRALAGGTHNEQFF. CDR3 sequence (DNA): TGTGCCAGCAGAGCCCTAGCGGGAGGGACCCACAATGAGCAGTTCTTC.

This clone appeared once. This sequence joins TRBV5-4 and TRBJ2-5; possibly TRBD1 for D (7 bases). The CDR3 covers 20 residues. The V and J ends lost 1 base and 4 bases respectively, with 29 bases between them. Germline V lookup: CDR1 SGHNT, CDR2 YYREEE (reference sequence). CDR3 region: CASSLSGTEGGIWSGETQYF. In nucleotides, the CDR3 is TGTGCCAGCAGCTTGTCGGGGACAGAGGGAGGTATCTGGTCGGGAGAGACCCAGTACTTC.

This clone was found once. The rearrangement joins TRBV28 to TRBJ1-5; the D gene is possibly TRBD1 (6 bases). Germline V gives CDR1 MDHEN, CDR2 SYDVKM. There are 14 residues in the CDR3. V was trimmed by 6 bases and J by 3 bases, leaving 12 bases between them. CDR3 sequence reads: CASSSTGNNQPQHF. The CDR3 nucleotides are TGTGCCAGCAGCTCTACAGGGAACAATCAGCCCCAGCATTTT.

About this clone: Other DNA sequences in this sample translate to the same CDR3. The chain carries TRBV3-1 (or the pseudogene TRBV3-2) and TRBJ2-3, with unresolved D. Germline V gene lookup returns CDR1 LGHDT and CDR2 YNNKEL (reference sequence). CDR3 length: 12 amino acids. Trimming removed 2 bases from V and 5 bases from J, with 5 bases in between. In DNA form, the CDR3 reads TGTGCCAGCAGCCAATTGGGAGATACGCAGTATTTT. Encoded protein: CASSQLGDTQYF.

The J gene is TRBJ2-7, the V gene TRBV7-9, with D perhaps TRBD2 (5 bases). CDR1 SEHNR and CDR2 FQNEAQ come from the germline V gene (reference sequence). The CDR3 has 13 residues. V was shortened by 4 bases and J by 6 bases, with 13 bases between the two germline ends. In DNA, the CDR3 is TGTGCCAGCAGCTCCCGGACTCCAAGCGAGCAGTACTTC. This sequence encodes CASSSRTPSEQYF. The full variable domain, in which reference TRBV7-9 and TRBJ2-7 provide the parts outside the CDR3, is DTGVSQNPRHKITKRGQNVTFRCDPISEHNRLYWYRQTLGQGPEFLTYFQNEAQLEKSRLLSDRFSAERPKGSFSTLEIQRTEQGDSAMYLCASSSRTPSEQYFGPGTRLTVT.

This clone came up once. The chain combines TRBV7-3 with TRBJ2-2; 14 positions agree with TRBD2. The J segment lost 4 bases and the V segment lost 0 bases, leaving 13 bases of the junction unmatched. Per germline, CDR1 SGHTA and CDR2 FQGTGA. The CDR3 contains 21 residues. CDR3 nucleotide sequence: TGTGCCAGCAGCTTAACCTCGGTATTAGGACTAGCGGGGGGAAGCACCGGGGAGCTGTTTTTT. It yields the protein CASSLTSVLGLAGGSTGELFF.

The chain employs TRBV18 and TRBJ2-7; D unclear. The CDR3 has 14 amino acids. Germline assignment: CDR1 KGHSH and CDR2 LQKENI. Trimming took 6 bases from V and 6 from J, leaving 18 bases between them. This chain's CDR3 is CASSRPETYPEQYF. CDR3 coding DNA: TGTGCCAGCTCCCGACCGGAAACCTACCCCGAGCAGTACTTC.

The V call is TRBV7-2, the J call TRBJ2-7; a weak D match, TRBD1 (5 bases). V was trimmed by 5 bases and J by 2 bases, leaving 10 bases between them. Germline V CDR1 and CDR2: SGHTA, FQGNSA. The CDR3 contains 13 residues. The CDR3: CASSEQVTYEQYF. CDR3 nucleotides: TGTGCCAGCAGCGAACAGGTTACCTACGAGCAGTACTTC. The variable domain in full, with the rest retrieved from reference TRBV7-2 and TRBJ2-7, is GAGVSQSPSNKVTEKGKDVELRCDPISGHTALYWYRQSLGQGLEFLIYFQGNSAPDKSGLPSDRFSAERTGGSVSTLTIQRTQQEDSAVYLCASSEQVTYEQYFGPGTRLTVT.

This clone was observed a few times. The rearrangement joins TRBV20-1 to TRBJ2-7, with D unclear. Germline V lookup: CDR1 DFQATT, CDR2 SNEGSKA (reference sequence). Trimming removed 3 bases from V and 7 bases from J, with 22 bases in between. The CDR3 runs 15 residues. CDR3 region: CSASRGERAFWEQYF. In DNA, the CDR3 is TGCAGTGCTAGTCGTGGGGAAAGGGCCTTTTGGGAGCAGTACTTC.

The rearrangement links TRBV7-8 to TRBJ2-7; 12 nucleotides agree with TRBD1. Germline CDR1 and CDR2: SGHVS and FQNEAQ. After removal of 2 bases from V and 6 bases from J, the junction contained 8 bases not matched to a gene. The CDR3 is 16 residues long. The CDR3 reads CASSLTWGTGGREQYF. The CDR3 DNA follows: TGTGCCAGCAGCTTAACGTGGGGGACAGGGGGCCGCGAGCAGTACTTC.

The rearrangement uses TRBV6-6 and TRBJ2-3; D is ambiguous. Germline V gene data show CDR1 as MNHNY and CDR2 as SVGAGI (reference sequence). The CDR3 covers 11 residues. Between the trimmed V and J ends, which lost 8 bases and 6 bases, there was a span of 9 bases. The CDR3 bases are TGTGCCAGCGGAGACTTCGATACGCAGTATTTT. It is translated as CASGDFDTQYF.

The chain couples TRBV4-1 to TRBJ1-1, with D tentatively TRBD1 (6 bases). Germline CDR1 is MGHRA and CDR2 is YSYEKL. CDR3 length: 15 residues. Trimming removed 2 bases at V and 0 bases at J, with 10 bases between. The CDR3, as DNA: TGCGCCAGCAGCCAATCGACAGGAATGAACACTGAAGCTTTCTTT. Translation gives CASSQSTGMNTEAFF.

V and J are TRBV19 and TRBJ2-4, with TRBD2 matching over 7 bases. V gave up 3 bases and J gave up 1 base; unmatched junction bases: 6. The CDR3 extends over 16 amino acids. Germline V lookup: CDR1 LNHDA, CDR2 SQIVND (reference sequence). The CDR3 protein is CASSMGGSMAKNIQYF. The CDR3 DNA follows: TGTGCCAGTAGTATGGGAGGGAGTATGGCCAAAAACATTCAGTACTTC. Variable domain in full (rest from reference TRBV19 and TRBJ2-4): DGGITQSPKYLFRKEGQNVTLSCEQNLNHDAMYWYRQDPGQGLRLIYYSQIVNDFQKGDIAEGYSVSREKKESFPLTVTSAQKNPTAFYLCASSMGGSMAKNIQYFGAGTRLSVL.

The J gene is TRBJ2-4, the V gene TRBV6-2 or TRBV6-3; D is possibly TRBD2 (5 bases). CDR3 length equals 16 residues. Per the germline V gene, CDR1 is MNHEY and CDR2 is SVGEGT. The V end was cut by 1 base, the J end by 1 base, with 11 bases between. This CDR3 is CASSYLRALAKNIQYF. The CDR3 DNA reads TGTGCCAGCAGTTACTTGCGGGCTCTGGCCAAAAACATTCAGTACTTC.

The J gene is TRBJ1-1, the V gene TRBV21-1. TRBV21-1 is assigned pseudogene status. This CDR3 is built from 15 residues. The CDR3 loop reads CASSKGGEADTEAFF. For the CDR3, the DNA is TGTGCCAGCAGCAAAGGAGGGGAGGCGGACACTGAAGCTTTCTTT.

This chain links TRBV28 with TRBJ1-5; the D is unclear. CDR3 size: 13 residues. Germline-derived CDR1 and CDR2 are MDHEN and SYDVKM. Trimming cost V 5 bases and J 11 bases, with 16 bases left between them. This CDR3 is CASSPGPSVTQHF. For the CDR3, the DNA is TGTGCCAGCAGTCCAGGCCCTTCGGTGACCCAGCATTTT.

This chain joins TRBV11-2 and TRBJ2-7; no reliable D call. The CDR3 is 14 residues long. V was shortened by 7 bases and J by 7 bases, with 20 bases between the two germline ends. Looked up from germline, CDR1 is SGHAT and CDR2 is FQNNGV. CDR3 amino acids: CASTSARLVGEQYF. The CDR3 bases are TGTGCCAGCACTTCCGCACGACTGGTGGGGGAGCAGTACTTC.

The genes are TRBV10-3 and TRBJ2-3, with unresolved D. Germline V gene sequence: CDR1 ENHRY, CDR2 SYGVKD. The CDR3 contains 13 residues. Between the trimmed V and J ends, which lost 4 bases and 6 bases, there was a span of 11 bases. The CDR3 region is CAISGSTRDTQYF. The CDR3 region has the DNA TGTGCCATCAGTGGTTCTACGCGGGATACGCAGTATTTT.

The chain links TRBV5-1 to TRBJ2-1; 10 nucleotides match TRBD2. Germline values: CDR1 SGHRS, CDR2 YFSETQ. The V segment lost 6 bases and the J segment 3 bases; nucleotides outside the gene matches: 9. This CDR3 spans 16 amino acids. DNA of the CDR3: TGCGCCAGCAAGCTTGCTAGCGGGAGTCTCTACAATGAGCAGTTCTTC. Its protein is CASKLASGSLYNEQFF.

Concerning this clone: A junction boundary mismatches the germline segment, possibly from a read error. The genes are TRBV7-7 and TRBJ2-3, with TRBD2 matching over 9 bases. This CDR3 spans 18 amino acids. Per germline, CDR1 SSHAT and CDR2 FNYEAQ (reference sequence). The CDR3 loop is CASSLTLVLAGNTDTQYF. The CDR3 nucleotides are TGTGCTAGCAGCTTAACCCTAGTCCTAGCGGGAAACACAGATACGCAGTATTTT.

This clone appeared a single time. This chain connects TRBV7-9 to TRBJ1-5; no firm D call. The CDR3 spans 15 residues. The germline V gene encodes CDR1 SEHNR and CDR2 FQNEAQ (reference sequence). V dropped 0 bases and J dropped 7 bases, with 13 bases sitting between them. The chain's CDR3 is CASSLALPGPQPQHF. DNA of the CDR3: TGTGCCAGCAGCTTAGCCCTACCAGGTCCCCAGCCCCAGCATTTT.

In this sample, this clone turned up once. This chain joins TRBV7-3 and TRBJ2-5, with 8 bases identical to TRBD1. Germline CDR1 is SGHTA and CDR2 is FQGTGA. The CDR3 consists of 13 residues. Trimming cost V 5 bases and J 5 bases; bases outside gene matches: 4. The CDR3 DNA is TGTGCCAGCAGCCCACAGGGGGGCGAGACCCAGTACTTC. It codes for CASSPQGGETQYF.

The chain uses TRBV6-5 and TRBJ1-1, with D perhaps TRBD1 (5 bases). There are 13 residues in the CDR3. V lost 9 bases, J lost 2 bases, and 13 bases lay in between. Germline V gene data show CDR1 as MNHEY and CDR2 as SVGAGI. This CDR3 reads CASGASYNTEAFF. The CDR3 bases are TGTGCCAGTGGGGCAAGCTATAACACTGAAGCTTTCTTT.

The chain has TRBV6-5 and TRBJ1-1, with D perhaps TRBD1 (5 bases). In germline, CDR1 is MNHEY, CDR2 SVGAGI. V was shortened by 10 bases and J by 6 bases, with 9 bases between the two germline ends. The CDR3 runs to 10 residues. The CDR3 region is CAIGTPEAFF. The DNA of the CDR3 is TGTGCCATCGGGACGCCTGAAGCTTTCTTT.